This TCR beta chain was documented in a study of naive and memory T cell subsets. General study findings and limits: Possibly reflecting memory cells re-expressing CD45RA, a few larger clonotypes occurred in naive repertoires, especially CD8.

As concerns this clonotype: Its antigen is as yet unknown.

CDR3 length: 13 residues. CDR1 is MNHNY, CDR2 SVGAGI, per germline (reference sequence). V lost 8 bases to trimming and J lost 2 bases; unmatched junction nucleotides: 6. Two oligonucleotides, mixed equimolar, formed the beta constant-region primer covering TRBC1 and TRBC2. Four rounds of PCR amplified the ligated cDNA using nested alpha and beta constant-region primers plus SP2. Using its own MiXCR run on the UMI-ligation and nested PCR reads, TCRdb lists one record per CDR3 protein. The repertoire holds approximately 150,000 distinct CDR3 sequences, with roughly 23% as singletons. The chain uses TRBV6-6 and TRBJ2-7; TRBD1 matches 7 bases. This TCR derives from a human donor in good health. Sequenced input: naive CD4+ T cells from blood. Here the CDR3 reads CASRGQSPYEQYF. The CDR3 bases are TGTGCCAGCCGGGGACAGTCCCCCTACGAGCAGTACTTC.